This T cell receptor (beta chain) appears in the sequencing data of a study of blood T cell repertoires in COVID-19. Repertoires were generated with immunoSEQ multiplex PCR, while TCRdb's copy carries only in-frame clones and drops some. The sample lists some 96,000 clones, roughly 85% occurring once. This CDR3 contains 17 residues. Trimming shortened V by 0 bases and J by 1 base, and 11 bases separated the two germline ends. Germline CDR1 reads KGHDR; CDR2 reads SFDVKD. The sequenced sample consisted of peripheral blood. This receptor was taken from a human donor in a cohort sampled during active COVID-19. The chain uses TRBV24-1 and TRBJ2-2; D ambiguous. As DNA, the CDR3 is TGTGCCACCAGTGATTTGCAAGTTGGGCGGAACACCGGGGAGCTGTTTTTT. Translated, it gives CATSDLQVGRNTGELFF.